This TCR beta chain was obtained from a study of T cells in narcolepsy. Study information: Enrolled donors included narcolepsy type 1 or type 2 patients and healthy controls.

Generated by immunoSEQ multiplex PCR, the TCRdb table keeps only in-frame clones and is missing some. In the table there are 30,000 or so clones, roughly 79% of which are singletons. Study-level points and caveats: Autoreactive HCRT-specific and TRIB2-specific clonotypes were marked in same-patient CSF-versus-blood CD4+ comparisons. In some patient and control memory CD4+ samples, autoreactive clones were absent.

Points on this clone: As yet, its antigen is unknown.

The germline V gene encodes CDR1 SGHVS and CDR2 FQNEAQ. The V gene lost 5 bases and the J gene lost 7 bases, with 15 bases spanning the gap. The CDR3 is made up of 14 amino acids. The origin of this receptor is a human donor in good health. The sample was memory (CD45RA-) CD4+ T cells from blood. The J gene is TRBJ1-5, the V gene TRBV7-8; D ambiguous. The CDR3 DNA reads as TGTGCCAGCAGCCCGAACATCGACCGCCAGCCCCAGCATTTT. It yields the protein CASSPNIDRQPQHF. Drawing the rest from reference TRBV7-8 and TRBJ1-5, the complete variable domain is GAGVSQSPRYKVAKRGQDVALRCDPISGHVSLFWYQQALGQGPEFLTYFQNEAQLDKSGLPSDRFFAERPEGSVSTLKIQRTQQEDSAVYLCASSPNIDRQPQHFGDGTRLSIL.